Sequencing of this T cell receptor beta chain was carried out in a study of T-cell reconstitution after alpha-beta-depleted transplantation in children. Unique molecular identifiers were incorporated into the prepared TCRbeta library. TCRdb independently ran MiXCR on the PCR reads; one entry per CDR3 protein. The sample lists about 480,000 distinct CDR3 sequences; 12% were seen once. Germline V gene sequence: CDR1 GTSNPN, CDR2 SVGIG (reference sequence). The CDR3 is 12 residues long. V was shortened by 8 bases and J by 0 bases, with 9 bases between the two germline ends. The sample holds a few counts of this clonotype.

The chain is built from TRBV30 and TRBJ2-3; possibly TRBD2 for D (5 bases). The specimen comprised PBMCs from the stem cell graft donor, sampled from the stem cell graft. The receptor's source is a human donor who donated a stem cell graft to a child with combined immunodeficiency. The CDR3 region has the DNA TGTGCCCGGGATTCTAGCACAGATACGCAGTATTTT. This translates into CARDSSTDTQYF.